Listed below are T cell receptor beta chains from one sample, sequenced in a study of T cells after posttransplantation cyclophosphamide. The method was immunoSEQ multiplex PCR; TCRdb's version includes in-frame clones alone and lacks a portion of them. The sample lists approximately 32,000 clones; about 87% were seen once. Material: PBMCs. These receptors were collected from a woman aged 35 to 49 with a blood cancer, CMV-positive, and with a related stem cell donor. The CDR3 runs from the conserved cysteine through the conserved F or W. A D gene is named only where the DNA matches it firmly. The size entry is marked missing in some rows and otherwise reads once, few, many or a size class.

v_gene	j_gene	len	d_gene	abundance	CDR3aa	CDR3nt
TRBV19	TRBJ1-2	19	-	-	CASSIAERGGGEVAYGYTF	TGTGCCAGTAGTATAGCGGAGCGGGGCGGGGGTGAGGTGGCCTATGGCTACACCTTC
TRBV7-8	TRBJ2-7	18	TRBD1	-	CASSLAVQGDSKTYEQYF	TGTGCCAGCAGCTTAGCTGTTCAGGGGGACAGTAAAACCTACGAGCAGTACTTT
TRBV5-4	TRBJ1-6	15	TRBD1	-	CASSTRQGSNSPLHF	TGTGCCAGCAGCACCCGACAGGGGAGTAATTCACCCCTCCACTTT
TRBV4-1	TRBJ2-7	15	TRBD2	-	CASSRGQSGGYEQYF	TGCGCCAGCAGCCGCGGGCAGAGCGGGGGGTACGAGCAGTACTTC
TRBV28	TRBJ1-1	14	-	once	CASSLYRADTEAFF	TGTGCCAGCAGTTTATACAGGGCGGACACTGAAGCTTTCTTT
TRBV5-4	TRBJ1-2	15	TRBD1	few	CASSLAGTAGYGYTF	TGTGCCAGCAGCTTGGCCGGGACAGCGGGCTATGGCTACACCTTC
TRBV2	TRBJ2-4	14	-	-	CASSEGIQGNIQYF	TGTGCCAGCAGTGAGGGCATTCAGGGAAACATTCAGTACTTC
TRBV11-3	TRBJ1-1	13	-	-	CASSLRGGTEAFF	TGTGCCAGCAGCTTAAGGGGTGGCACTGAAGCTTTCTTT
TRBV7-2	TRBJ2-1	15	-	-	CASSLSGSVYNEQFF	TGTGCCAGCAGCTTATCAGGGTCTGTCTACAATGAGCAGTTCTTC
TRBV5-6	TRBJ2-2	12	-	-	CASSPTTGELFF	TGTGCCAGCAGCCCTACTACCGGGGAGCTGTTTTTT
TRBV19	TRBJ1-4	14	TRBD1	-	CASTAGTANEKLFF	TGTGCCAGTACCGCCGGGACAGCTAATGAAAAACTGTTTTTT